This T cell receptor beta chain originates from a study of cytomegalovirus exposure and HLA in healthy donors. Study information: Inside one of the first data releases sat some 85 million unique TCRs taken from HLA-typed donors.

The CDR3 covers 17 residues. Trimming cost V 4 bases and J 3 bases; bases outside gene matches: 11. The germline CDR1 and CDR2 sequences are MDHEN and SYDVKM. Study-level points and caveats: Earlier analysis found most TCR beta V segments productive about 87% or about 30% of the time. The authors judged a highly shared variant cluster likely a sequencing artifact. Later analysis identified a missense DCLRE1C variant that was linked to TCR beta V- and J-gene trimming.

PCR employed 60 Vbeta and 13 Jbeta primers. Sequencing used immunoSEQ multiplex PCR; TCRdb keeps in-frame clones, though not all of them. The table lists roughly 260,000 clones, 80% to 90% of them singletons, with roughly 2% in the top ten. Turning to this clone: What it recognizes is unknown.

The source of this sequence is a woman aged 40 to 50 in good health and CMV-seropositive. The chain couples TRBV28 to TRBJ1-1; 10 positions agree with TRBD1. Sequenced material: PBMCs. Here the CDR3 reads CASSSPGTGVYDTEAFF. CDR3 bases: TGTGCCAGCAGTTCGCCCGGGACAGGGGTCTATGACACTGAAGCTTTCTTT. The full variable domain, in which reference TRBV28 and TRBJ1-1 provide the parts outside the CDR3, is DVKVTQSSRYLVKRTGEKVFLECVQDMDHENMFWYRQDPGLGLRLIYFSYDVKMKEKGDIPEGYSVSREKKERFSLILESASTNQTSMYLCASSSPGTGVYDTEAFFGQGTRLTVV.